This TCR beta chain was recorded in a study of blood T cell repertoires in COVID-19. For the study at large: Some COVID-19 samples were acute and others convalescent; all came from the United States, Italy and Spain.

Original methodology: Estimated nucleated cell counts came from reference gene primer amplification. Profiling relied on immunoSEQ multiplex PCR, and the TCRdb table lists in-frame clones only, not all of them. The V and J calls and clone size come from that table; D and trimming were worked out from the DNA. The data show 140,000 to 150,000 clones, more than 75% seen once. This study enrolled people aged roughly 18 to 90 from 20 to 25 US geographic areas. Two negative PCRs, clearance, or symptom resolution were required of recovered Cohort 3 donors. Trimming removed 6 bases at V and 8 bases at J, with 11 bases between. The CDR3 spans 13 residues.

This clonotype was obtained from a woman aged 50 to 65 who had recovered from COVID-19. Sample: PBMCs or T cells enriched from blood (not recorded which). The J gene is TRBJ1-6, the V gene TRBV12-3 or TRBV12-4, with D uncertain. As DNA, the CDR3 is TGTGCCAGCAGGGAGATGAGGGATTCACCCCTCCACTTT. Protein product: CASREMRDSPLHF.